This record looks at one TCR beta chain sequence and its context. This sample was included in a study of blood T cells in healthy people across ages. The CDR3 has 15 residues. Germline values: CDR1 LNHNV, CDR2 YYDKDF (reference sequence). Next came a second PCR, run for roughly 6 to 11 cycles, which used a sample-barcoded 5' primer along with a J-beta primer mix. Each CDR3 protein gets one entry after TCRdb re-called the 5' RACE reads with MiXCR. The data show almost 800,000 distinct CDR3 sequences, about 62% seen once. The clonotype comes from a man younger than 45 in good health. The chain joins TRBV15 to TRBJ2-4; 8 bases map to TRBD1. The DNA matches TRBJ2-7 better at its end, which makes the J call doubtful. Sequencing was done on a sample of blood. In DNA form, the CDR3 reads TGTGCCACCAGCGTAACCGGGACAGGTATCTCCGAGCAGTACTTC. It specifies CATSVTGTGISEQYF.